These 15 T cell receptor beta chains came from one sample sequenced in a study of memory CD8 T cells in hepatitis C reinfection. Data came from immunoSEQ multiplex PCR; TCRdb stores just in-frame clones and leaves some out. The sample lists about 50,000 clones, just under 90% seen once, with around 1% in the top ten. Specified time point: pre-reinfection, 55 to 20 weeks before reinfection detection. The sorted cells went straight to TCR sequencing with no prior in vitro expansion. The source material was naive CD8+ T cells sorted from blood. The receptors shown here come from a man aged 18 to 29 with hepatitis C virus infection.

The CDR3 DNA follows: TGCGCCAGCAGCCCAAGCCTACAGGAGACGAACACTGAAGCTTTCTTT. Translated, it gives CASSPSLQETNTEAFF. The V gene is TRBV4-1, the J gene TRBJ1-1; D is possibly TRBD1 (5 bases). The length of the CDR3 is 16 residues. Germline-derived CDR1 and CDR2 are MGHRA and YSYEKL. The V gene lost 4 bases and the J gene lost 1 base, with 16 bases spanning the gap.

V is TRBV9 and J is TRBJ2-5; 7 positions match TRBD1. The end of the DNA fits TRBJ2-7 better, so the J call may be wrong. Germline assignment: CDR1 SGDLS and CDR2 YYNGEE. The CDR3 is made up of 15 amino acids. The CDR3 reads CASSAGDSTRYEQYF. The CDR3 nucleotides read TGTGCCAGCAGCGCCGGGGACAGTACGAGGTACGAGCAGTACTTC.

V and J are TRBV9 and TRBJ2-3; 7 bases fit TRBD1. The CDR3 consists of 15 residues. The trim removed 1 base at V and 2 bases at J, leaving 4 bases unmatched. Germline-derived CDR1 and CDR2 are SGDLS and YYNGEE. For the CDR3, the DNA is TGTGCCAGCAGCGTATTGACAGGGACCACAGATACGCAGTATTTT. It yields the protein CASSVLTGTTDTQYF.

The genes are TRBV9 and TRBJ1-2; TRBD1 aligns across 9 bases. Germline CDR1 is SGDLS and CDR2 is YYNGEE. The CDR3 is made up of 16 amino acids. The V and J ends lost 2 bases and 2 bases, in that order; junction bases with no gene match: 7. DNA of the CDR3: TGTGCCAGCAGCGTTACAGGGGGCTCGCCAAACTATGGCTACACCTTC. Protein sequence: CASSVTGGSPNYGYTF.

V and J are TRBV15 and TRBJ1-5; TRBD1 might be the D (6 bases). The germline V gene has CDR1 LNHNV and CDR2 YYDKDF (reference sequence). The V and J ends lost 5 bases and 0 bases respectively, with 11 bases between them. The CDR3 contains 15 residues. CDR3 coding DNA: TGTGCCACCAGCCCTGGACAGAATAGCAATCAGCCCCAGCATTTT. Its protein is CATSPGQNSNQPQHF.

The chain employs TRBV6-1 and TRBJ2-4; D gene uncertain. The CDR3 sequence is 11 residues long. The V end lost 1 base, the J end lost 15 bases, and 10 bases lay between the germline ends. CDR1 is MNHNS, CDR2 SASEGT, per germline. CDR3 region: CASSEVVSWYF. CDR3 coding DNA: TGTGCCAGCAGTGAAGTGGTTAGCTGGTACTTC.

The chain employs TRBV19 and TRBJ2-7, with D tentatively TRBD2 (6 bases). Germline V gene sequence: CDR1 LNHDA, CDR2 SQIVND (reference sequence). V dropped 9 bases and J dropped 5 bases, with 14 bases sitting between them. This CDR3 region has 12 residues. CDR3 nucleotides: TGTGCCAGCCAGACGGGGGTCGACGAGCAGTACTTC. Protein: CASQTGVDEQYF.

The chain couples TRBV11-2 to TRBJ2-5; 11 bases agree with TRBD2. The CDR3 is made up of 19 amino acids. The V gene end was trimmed by 6 bases and the J gene end by 12 bases; junction bases not matched to a gene: 27. Germline lookup yields CDR1 SGHAT and CDR2 FQNNGV. The CDR3 bases are TGTGCCAGCAGTCCCCCGGGACTAGCGGCTCTTGTATCCCAATTTAAGGAGTACTTC. Amino acids: CASSPPGLAALVSQFKEYF.

This chain links TRBV27 with TRBJ1-5; 7 bases match TRBD1. CDR3 length: 19 amino acids. The V and J ends lost 6 bases and 2 bases, in that order; junction bases with no gene match: 19. The germline gives CDR1 MNHEY, CDR2 SMNVEV (reference sequence). CDR3 nucleotides: TGTGCCAGCAGGGTGTATTTCGGCCGGGACAGATCAGGCAATCAGCCCCAGCATTTT. This codes for CASRVYFGRDRSGNQPQHF.

This clone appeared a single time. V gene TRBV7-9 combines with J gene TRBJ2-7; D possibly corresponds to TRBD1 (6 bases). Per germline, CDR1 SEHNR and CDR2 FQNEAQ (reference sequence). The CDR3 has 15 residues. Between the trimmed V and J ends, which lost 0 bases and 3 bases, there was a span of 12 bases. The CDR3 DNA reads TGTGCCAGCAGCTTAGCACAGGGCCTGATCTACGAGCAGTACTTC. Amino acids: CASSLAQGLIYEQYF.

This chain connects TRBV5-6 to TRBJ1-5, with D tentatively TRBD1 (5 bases). Germline loops: CDR1 SGHDT, CDR2 YYEEEE. This CDR3 contains 14 residues. The germline V and J ends were trimmed by 5 bases and 1 base, with 10 bases remaining between them. The CDR3 DNA follows: TGTGCCAGCAGGGATTGGGGCAGCAATCAGCCCCAGCATTTT. It translates to CASRDWGSNQPQHF.

The chain recombines TRBV27 with TRBJ2-1; D is undetermined. Germline V gene data show CDR1 as MNHEY and CDR2 as SMNVEV (reference sequence). There are 17 residues in the CDR3. V dropped 0 bases and J dropped 4 bases, with 16 bases sitting between them. The CDR3 loop reads CASSLSSSSLSYNEQFF. DNA for the CDR3: TGTGCCAGCAGTTTATCGAGTAGCAGTCTTTCATACAATGAGCAGTTCTTC.

This clone appeared a single time. The CDR3 sequence: CASSLSGPGELFF. DNA of the CDR3: TGTGCCAGCAGTTTATCGGGGCCCGGGGAGCTGTTTTTT. The chain couples TRBV27 to TRBJ2-2; a possible D gene is TRBD1 (5 bases). This CDR3 spans 13 amino acids. V was clipped by 0 bases and J by 6 bases, with 5 bases between them. The V gene's germline CDR1 is MNHEY and CDR2 SMNVEV (reference sequence).

The chain combines TRBV6-5 with TRBJ2-1; D might be TRBD2 (6 bases). CDR1 is MNHEY and CDR2 is SVGAGI in the germline V gene. The V and J ends lost 8 bases and 8 bases respectively, with 19 bases between them. The length of the CDR3 is 14 residues. The chain's CDR3 is CASGGSISIDEQFF. DNA for the CDR3: TGTGCCAGCGGGGGGAGTATATCAATCGATGAGCAGTTCTTC.

The CDR3: CASSATEGNQPQHF. The DNA for the CDR3 is TGTGCCAGCAGCGCGACAGAGGGCAATCAGCCCCAGCATTTT. V usage is TRBV7-9 and J usage is TRBJ1-5; possibly TRBD1 for D (5 bases). Per the germline V gene, CDR1 is SEHNR and CDR2 is FQNEAQ (reference sequence). The CDR3 has 14 amino acids. Trimming pared 5 bases from V and 2 bases from J, leaving 10 bases between. The variable domain in full, with the rest retrieved from reference TRBV7-9 and TRBJ1-5, is DTGVSQNPRHKITKRGQNVTFRCDPISEHNRLYWYRQTLGQGPEFLTYFQNEAQLEKSRLLSDRFSAERPKGSFSTLEIQRTEQGDSAMYLCASSATEGNQPQHFGDGTRLSIL.